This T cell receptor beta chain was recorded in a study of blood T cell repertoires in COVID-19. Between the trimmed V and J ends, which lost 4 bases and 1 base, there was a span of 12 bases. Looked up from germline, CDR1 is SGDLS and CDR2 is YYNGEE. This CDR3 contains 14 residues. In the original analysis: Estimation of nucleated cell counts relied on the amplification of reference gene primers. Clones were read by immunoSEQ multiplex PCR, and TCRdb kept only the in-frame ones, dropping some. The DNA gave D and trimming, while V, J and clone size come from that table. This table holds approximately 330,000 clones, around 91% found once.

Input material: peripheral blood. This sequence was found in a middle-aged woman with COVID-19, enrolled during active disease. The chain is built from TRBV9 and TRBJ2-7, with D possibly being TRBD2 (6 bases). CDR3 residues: CASSSEGLSYEQYF. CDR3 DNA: TGTGCCAGCAGCTCGGAGGGCCTTTCCTACGAGCAGTACTTC.